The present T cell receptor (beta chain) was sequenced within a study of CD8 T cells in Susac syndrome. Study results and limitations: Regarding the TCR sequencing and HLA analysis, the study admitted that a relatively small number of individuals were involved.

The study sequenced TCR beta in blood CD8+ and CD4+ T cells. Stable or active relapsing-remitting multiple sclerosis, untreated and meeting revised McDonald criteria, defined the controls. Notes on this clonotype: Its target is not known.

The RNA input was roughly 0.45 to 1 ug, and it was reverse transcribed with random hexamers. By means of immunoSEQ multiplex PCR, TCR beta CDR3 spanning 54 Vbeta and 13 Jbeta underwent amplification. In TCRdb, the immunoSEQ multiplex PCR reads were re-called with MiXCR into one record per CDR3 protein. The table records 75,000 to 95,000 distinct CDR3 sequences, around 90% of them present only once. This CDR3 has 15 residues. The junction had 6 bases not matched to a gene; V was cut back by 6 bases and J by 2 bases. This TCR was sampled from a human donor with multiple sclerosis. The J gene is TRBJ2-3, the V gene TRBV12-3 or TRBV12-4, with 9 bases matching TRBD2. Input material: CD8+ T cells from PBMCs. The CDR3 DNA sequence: TGTGCCAGCAGCCTGACTAGCGGCCTCACAGATACGCAGTATTTT. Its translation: CASSLTSGLTDTQYF.